This TCR beta chain was observed in a study of early T cells in non-severe SARS-CoV-2 infection. Study-level information: Sequenced material consisted of bulk RNA (from unsorted whole blood), and chains were unpaired. General observations from the study: Database matching using VDJdb favored anti-spike CD8 responses, with private and CD4 specificities left missing.

Turning to this clonotype: The target antigen is unknown.

Trimming cost V 5 bases and J 6 bases; bases outside gene matches: 8. Germline CDR1 SGHVS, CDR2 FNYEAQ. The CDR3 is 15 amino acids. Individual cDNA molecules each received unique molecular identifiers attached to them. TCRdb used MiXCR to reprocess the 5' RACE reads, holding one entry per CDR3 protein. Of 85,000 to 100,000 distinct CDR3 sequences in the sample, roughly 15% are singletons; the top ten hold around 1.3%. The sequenced sample was whole blood. The sequence derives from an adult who was a healthcare worker with PCR-confirmed SARS-CoV-2 infection or an uninfected control (not recorded which). This rearrangement joins TRBV7-6 to TRBJ1-4, with 8 bases fitting TRBD1. CDR3 bases: TGTGCCAGCAGCCGCCAACAGGGGGGTGATGAAAAACTGTTTTTT. This gives the protein CASSRQQGGDEKLFF. Variable domain in full (rest from reference TRBV7-6 and TRBJ1-4): GAGVSQSPRYKVTKRGQDVALRCDPISGHVSLYWYRQALGQGPEFLTYFNYEAQQDKSGLPNDRFSAERPEGSISTLTIQRTEQRDSAMYRCASSRQQGGDEKLFFGSGTQLSVL.